The rows below give T cell receptor beta chains drawn from one sample of a study of beta chain features in type 1 diabetes. This table comes from immunoSEQ multiplex PCR, and its TCRdb copy is limited to in-frame clones, with some not included. The table shows 250,000 to 300,000 clones, with under 8.5% occurring only once. The specimen was central memory CD4+ T cells from blood. These receptors were collected from a woman aged 18-35 years in good health. The CDR3 runs from the conserved cysteine through the conserved F or W. The order of the fields is D gene, J gene, V gene, clone size, CDR3 protein, CDR3 DNA. A D gene is named only where the DNA matches it firmly. A row's size may be missing; if present it is once, few, many or a size class.

-	TRBJ1-6	TRBV4-2	-	CASSQRLEGGGANSPLHF	TGTGCCAGCAGCCAACGTCTAGAGGGAGGAGGGGCTAATTCACCCCTCCACTTT
-	TRBJ1-2	TRBV18	many	CASSPPQLGSYGYTF	TGTGCCAGCTCACCACCACAGTTGGGATCCTATGGCTACACCTTC
-	TRBJ2-1	TRBV7-8	few	CASSLPRPNEQFF	TGTGCCAGCAGCTTACCACGTCCCAATGAGCAGTTCTTC
-	TRBJ2-1	TRBV4-3	few	CASSQGPGEYNEQFF	TGCGCCAGCAGCCAAGGGCCAGGCGAGTACAATGAGCAGTTCTTC
TRBD2	TRBJ2-1	TRBV11-1	-	CASSKRDVYNEQFF	TGTGCCAGCAGCAAGCGGGATGTCTACAATGAGCAGTTCTTC
TRBD2	TRBJ2-7	TRBV30	-	CAWRKSGMFYEQYF	TGTGCCTGGAGGAAAAGCGGGATGTTCTACGAGCAGTACTTC
TRBD1	TRBJ1-4	TRBV4-1	-	CASSRRGDSDNEKLFF	TGCGCCAGCAGCCGAAGAGGGGACAGCGATAATGAAAAACTGTTTTTT
TRBD1	TRBJ2-1	TRBV7-9	few	CASSLALTGYYNEQFF	TGTGCCAGCAGCTTGGCACTGACAGGGTACTACAATGAGCAGTTCTTC
-	TRBJ1-6	TRBV7-3	-	CASSTGYNSPLHF	TGTGCCAGCAGCACAGGTTATAATTCACCCCTCCACTTT
-	TRBJ2-4	TRBV10-3	many	CAINEGRNFNIQYF	TGTGCCATCAATGAAGGCAGGAACTTTAACATTCAGTACTTC
-	TRBJ2-7	TRBV30	many	CAWSRDSPYEQYF	TGTGCCTGGAGTAGGGACTCCCCCTACGAGCAGTACTTC
TRBD2	TRBJ2-5	TRBV5-1	-	CASSLIAGVETQYF	TGCGCCAGCAGCTTGATAGCGGGAGTAGAGACCCAGTACTTC
TRBD1	TRBJ1-6	TRBV7-2	many	CASSWTGQGIQPLHF	TGTGCCAGCAGCTGGACAGGACAGGGAATTCAACCCCTCCACTTT